The T cell receptor (beta chain) under discussion was sequenced for a study of T cells after yellow fever vaccination. Study information: SMART-Seq v4 Ultra Low Input prepared libraries from low-cell fractions. Regarding the study as a whole: Any FACS-sorted repertoire could hold abundant clonotypes that contaminate it from the bulk population.

Template switching with 5'RACE generated the TCR cDNA and added a universal primer site and UMIs. MiXCR, run by TCRdb on the 5' RACE reads, gives a single entry per CDR3 protein. This table holds 250,000 to 350,000 distinct CDR3 sequences, about 6.6% found once. CDR1 is SEHNR and CDR2 is FQNEAQ in the germline V gene (reference sequence). The CDR3 sequence is 15 residues long. Trimming took off 7 bases at V and 3 bases at J, with 18 bases between the two ends. This clonotype was recorded a few times. Its target is unknown. Here the sequenced sample was PBMCs, taken around 45 days after the first yellow fever vaccination. The clonotype was recovered from a young man who received the YFV17D yellow fever vaccine. V and J are TRBV7-9 and TRBJ1-1; D possibly corresponds to TRBD1 (6 bases). In nucleotides, the CDR3 is TGTGCCAGCACCATAGAAGGGGGTTGGGACACTGAAGCTTTCTTT. Translation gives CASTIEGGWDTEAFF. Full variable domain (remainder filled in from reference TRBV7-9 and TRBJ1-1): DTGVSQNPRHKITKRGQNVTFRCDPISEHNRLYWYRQTLGQGPEFLTYFQNEAQLEKSRLLSDRFSAERPKGSFSTLEIQRTEQGDSAMYLCASTIEGGWDTEAFFGQGTRLTVV.